The subject of this entry is one T cell receptor beta chain. Its matching antigen is unknown. One end of the junction fails to match germline, which may point to a read error. The assay was immunoSEQ multiplex PCR, and TCRdb's table has in-frame clones only and misses some. The sample lists 130,000 to 150,000 clones, 75% to 90% occurring once. The sample comes from a study of cytomegalovirus exposure and HLA in healthy donors. Regarding the study as a whole: Cytomegalovirus association was assigned to more than 150 TCR beta chains.

The CDR3 spans 17 residues. Looked up from germline, CDR1 is SSHAT and CDR2 is FNYEAQ (reference sequence). The donors belonged to the roughly 120-subject validation cohort, separate from the 666-subject first cohort. The chain joins TRBV7-7 to TRBJ2-2, with 13 nucleotides matching TRBD2. Sequencing used PBMCs. This TCR came from a woman between 18 and 29 years old in good health and CMV-seropositive. The DNA for the CDR3 is TGTGCTAGCAGCTCGCTGACTAGCGGGGGGCAGACCGGGGAGCTGTTTTTT. It encodes CASSSLTSGGQTGELFF.